These 27 T cell receptor beta chains came from one sample sequenced in a study of shared clonotypes between healthy human individuals. The repertoire was sequenced with immunoSEQ multiplex PCR; TCRdb's copy has only in-frame clones and lacks some. The sample holds around 480,000 clones, about 79% seen once. Sequenced input: PBMCs. The receptors were sampled from a woman aged 40 to 50 in good health. Some clones in this sample may be carry-over from other donors' samples.

The chain has TRBV5-1 and TRBJ2-1; D is unresolved. The CDR3 is 13 residues long. The V and J ends lost 0 bases and 5 bases respectively, with 6 bases between them. Germline CDR1 and CDR2: SGHRS and YFSETQ. CDR3 DNA sequence: TGCGCCAGCAGCTTGGCCGTCCACAATGAGCAGTTCTTC. Translating gives CASSLAVHNEQFF.

The rearrangement uses TRBV11-2 and TRBJ2-5; possible D gene TRBD2, 6 bases. Trimming took 8 bases from V and 5 from J, leaving 15 bases between them. The CDR3 runs 13 residues. CDR1 and CDR2 (germline): SGHAT, FQNNGV. CDR3 residues: CASGGGMGETQYF. CDR3 DNA: TGTGCCAGCGGAGGCGGGATGGGGGAGACCCAGTACTTC.

Only a few counts were recorded for this clone. The chain uses TRBV10-3 and TRBJ2-3; D remains ambiguous. There are 14 residues in the CDR3. The germline gives CDR1 ENHRY, CDR2 SYGVKD. Trimming took off 6 bases at V and 4 bases at J, with 14 bases between the two ends. DNA of the CDR3: TGTGCCATCAGCAATGACCAAATGGCAGATACGCAGTATTTT. It translates to CAISNDQMADTQYF.

Turning to this clone: A much larger clone lies one base from this, so it may be a read error. This rearrangement joins TRBV6-1 to TRBJ2-7; tentatively, D is TRBD2 (5 bases). The germline gives CDR1 MNHNS, CDR2 SASEGT. CDR3 length: 14 residues. CDR3 coding DNA: TGTGCCAACAGTGAAGAGGGCCCTACCTACGAGCAGTACTTC. This gives the protein CANSEEGPTYEQYF.

This clone was seen only once. Other DNA sequences in the same sample also yield this CDR3. The chain joins TRBV5-1 to TRBJ1-3; 8 bases agree with TRBD1. This CDR3 has 17 amino acids. Germline lookup yields CDR1 SGHRS and CDR2 YFSETQ. V was clipped by 0 bases and J by 0 bases; unmatched bases: 5. DNA of the CDR3: TGCGCCAGCAGCTTGGGATCCGGGACAGGCTCTGGAAACACCATATATTTT. Protein: CASSLGSGTGSGNTIYF.

A single count supports this clone. Written as DNA, the CDR3 is TGTGCCAGCTCACCGGGACAGACGAACTATGGCTACACCTTC. This encodes CASSPGQTNYGYTF. The chain is built from TRBV18 and TRBJ1-2; 7 positions match TRBD1. The ends lost 3 bases at V and 2 bases at J; junction bases unmatched: 3. The germline gives CDR1 KGHSH, CDR2 LQKENI. This CDR3 comprises 14 residues.

This rearrangement joins TRBV9 to TRBJ2-5; no definite D call. The CDR3 runs 13 residues. Germline V gives CDR1 SGDLS, CDR2 YYNGEE. Between the trimmed V and J ends, which lost 0 bases and 5 bases, there was a span of 8 bases. CDR3 sequence reads: CASSVDSRETQYF. CDR3 DNA sequence: TGTGCCAGCAGCGTAGACTCGAGGGAGACCCAGTACTTC.

This clone was seen more than once but under ten times. The chain employs TRBV6-5 and TRBJ1-2, with TRBD1 identical over 7 bases. Germline assignment: CDR1 MNHEY and CDR2 SVGAGI. CDR3 length: 15 residues. V dropped 0 bases and J dropped 10; count of bases not matched to a gene: 11. The CDR3 loop reads CASSYSGGRDSPYTF. In DNA, the CDR3 is TGTGCCAGCAGTTACTCCGGGGGCCGGGACAGTCCCTACACCTTC.

This clone was seen only once. This rearrangement joins TRBV7-9 to TRBJ1-2; D gene uncertain. Trimming removed 5 bases at V and 3 bases at J, with 10 bases between. CDR1 and CDR2 (germline): SEHNR, FQNEAQ (reference sequence). The CDR3 contains 13 residues. CDR3 DNA: TGTGCCAGCAGCGAACACGTAGACTATGGCTACACCTTC. Its translation: CASSEHVDYGYTF.

This chain joins TRBV14 and TRBJ1-4; maybe TRBD1 (5 bases). The germline CDR1 and CDR2 sequences are SGHDN and FVKESK. CDR3 length: 13 amino acids. Trimming stripped 8 bases from V and 8 bases from J, with 15 bases between. The CDR3 DNA sequence: TGTGCCAGCCGGCGGGGCATCGGGGAAAAACTGTTTTTT. This gives the protein CASRRGIGEKLFF.

This clone occurred a few times. This chain uses TRBV6-5 with TRBJ2-1, with unresolved D. Germline V gene lookup returns CDR1 MNHEY and CDR2 SVGAGI. Trimming took 4 bases from V and 7 from J, leaving 8 bases between them. The CDR3 is 12 residues long. This chain's CDR3 is CASSSSWNEQFF. CDR3 nucleotides: TGTGCCAGCAGTTCTTCATGGAATGAGCAGTTCTTC.

The chain has TRBV27 and TRBJ2-3; the D gene could be TRBD1 or TRBD2 (5 bases each). Per the germline V gene, CDR1 is MNHEY and CDR2 is SMNVEV (reference sequence). Between the trimmed V and J ends, which lost 2 bases and 9 bases, there was a span of 12 bases. The CDR3 runs 13 residues. This CDR3 is CASSLGAGGTQYF. Written as DNA, the CDR3 is TGTGCCAGCAGTTTAGGGGCGGGTGGAACGCAGTATTTT.

This chain connects TRBV14 to TRBJ2-2, with 11 bases matching TRBD2. CDR3 length equals 16 residues. V gave up 4 bases and J gave up 2 bases; unmatched junction bases: 3. Germline loops: CDR1 SGHDN, CDR2 FVKESK. The CDR3 reads CASSRRLAGNTGELFF. The CDR3 region has the DNA TGTGCCAGCAGCCGCCGACTAGCGGGAAACACCGGGGAGCTGTTTTTT.

In regard to this clone: Other DNA sequences within the sample encode an identical CDR3. CDR3: CASSGQGETQYF. The CDR3 DNA reads as TGTGCCAGCAGTGGACAGGGAGAGACCCAGTACTTC. The chain carries TRBV2 and TRBJ2-5; 7 bases are a match to TRBD1. V shed 4 bases and J 4 bases; nucleotides not matched to a gene: 0. There are 12 residues in the CDR3. Looked up from germline, CDR1 is SNHLY and CDR2 is FYNNEI.

The CDR3 nucleotides read TGTGCCAGCGCCCTGGTGTTAGGTGAAAAACTGTTTTTT. This gives the protein CASALVLGEKLFF. V is TRBV19 and J is TRBJ1-4; D gene unclear. The CDR3 runs 13 residues. Germline CDR1 and CDR2: LNHDA and SQIVND (reference sequence). Trimming took off 9 bases at V and 7 bases at J, with 15 bases between the two ends.

This chain uses TRBV28 with TRBJ1-6; D is undetermined. CDR1 is MDHEN, CDR2 SYDVKM, per germline. The CDR3 totals 14 residues. V gave up 7 bases and J gave up 4 bases, with 11 bases separating them. CDR3 region: CASIPTEYNSPLHF. As DNA, the CDR3 is TGTGCCAGCATACCCACGGAGTATAATTCACCCCTCCACTTT.

The CDR3, as DNA: TGTGCCAGCAGTTTAGGGCTAGCGGGAGCAAAAAACATTCAGTACTTC. Its translation is CASSLGLAGAKNIQYF. The chain has TRBV27 and TRBJ2-4, with 10 positions matching TRBD2. The germline gives CDR1 MNHEY, CDR2 SMNVEV (reference sequence). V shed 2 bases, J shed 4 bases, and the junction held 5 bases outside the gene matches. This CDR3 has 16 residues.

The chain's CDR3 is CASTGAAGNYGYTF. The CDR3 nucleotides read TGTGCCTCCACTGGCGCGGCGGGCAACTATGGCTACACCTTC. This chain uses TRBV30 with TRBJ1-2; D is uncertain. The CDR3 covers 14 residues. With 7 bases removed from V and 2 bases from J, the gap between germline ends came to 17 bases. Germline CDR1 is GTSNPN and CDR2 is SVGIG (reference sequence).

The gene calls are TRBV28 and TRBJ2-7; D is unclear. The length of the CDR3 is 13 residues. V dropped 5 bases and J dropped 4 bases, with 12 bases sitting between them. Germline V gene data show CDR1 as MDHEN and CDR2 as SYDVKM. This CDR3 is CASSQATLYEQYF. The CDR3 DNA reads as TGTGCCAGCAGTCAAGCGACCCTATACGAGCAGTACTTC.

The chain employs TRBV4-2 and TRBJ2-1; 7 bases match TRBD2. V shed 1 base and J 2 bases; nucleotides not matched to a gene: 5. The V gene's germline CDR1 is LGHNA and CDR2 YNFKEQ. This CDR3 spans 16 amino acids. CDR3 sequence (DNA): TGTGCCAGCAGCCAAGGTCCCCTAGCGGCCTACAATGAGCAGTTCTTC. It yields the protein CASSQGPLAAYNEQFF.

This rearrangement joins TRBV28 to TRBJ2-3; TRBD1 matches at 10 bases. V gave up 4 bases and J gave up 4 bases; unmatched junction bases: 8. There are 16 residues in the CDR3. Germline-derived CDR1 and CDR2 are MDHEN and SYDVKM. DNA for the CDR3: TGTGCCAGCAGTTCCCCTCCCGGGACAGGGGCAGATACGCAGTATTTT. This encodes CASSSPPGTGADTQYF.

This clone was seen only a few times. The V gene is TRBV6-1, the J gene TRBJ1-1; TRBD1 matches 7 bases. This CDR3 is 13 amino acids long. Trimming cost V 6 bases and J 2 bases; bases outside gene matches: 3. The germline gives CDR1 MNHNS, CDR2 SASEGT. The CDR3 DNA follows: TGTGCCAGCAGCAGGGGGTTCAACACTGAAGCTTTCTTT. This translates into CASSRGFNTEAFF.

The rearrangement joins TRBV15 to TRBJ2-1; the match to TRBD2 covers 7 bases. The CDR3 is made up of 16 amino acids. The germline gives CDR1 LNHNV, CDR2 YYDKDF (reference sequence). The V and J ends lost 1 base and 8 bases, in that order; junction bases with no gene match: 11. The CDR3 loop reads CATSRGPAGNLDEQFF. The CDR3 DNA follows: TGTGCCACCAGCAGAGGCCCAGCGGGAAATCTGGATGAGCAGTTCTTC.

This chain links TRBV18 with TRBJ2-3, with a weak D call TRBD2 (5 bases). The CDR3 loop spans 16 amino acids. The germline V and J ends were trimmed by 1 base and 0 bases, with 11 bases remaining between them. In germline, CDR1 is KGHSH, CDR2 LQKENI. This chain's CDR3 is CASSPLSGGSTDTQYF. The DNA for the CDR3 is TGTGCCAGCTCACCACTGTCTGGCGGGAGCACAGATACGCAGTATTTT.

This clone was picked up one time. The chain is built from TRBV14 and TRBJ2-1; 8 nucleotides match TRBD1. Germline assignment: CDR1 SGHDN and CDR2 FVKESK. J gave up 0 bases and V 3 bases, and 7 bases lay outside the gene matches. This CDR3 has 17 residues. The CDR3, as DNA: TGTGCCAGCAGCCACCGCCAGGGGGCCATCTCCTACAATGAGCAGTTCTTC. Its translation is CASSHRQGAISYNEQFF.

This clone was detected only once. The rearrangement uses TRBV5-4 and TRBJ2-7, with 7 nucleotides matching TRBD1. The CDR3 totals 13 residues. V was pared by 4 bases and J by 0 bases, with 1 base of the junction left unmatched. CDR1 is SGHNT, CDR2 YYREEE, per germline (reference sequence). The CDR3 here is CASSRQGSYEQYF. The CDR3 DNA sequence: TGTGCCAGCAGCAGACAGGGCTCCTACGAGCAGTACTTC.

This clone was recorded only once. The rearrangement joins TRBV30 to TRBJ1-4; D remains unclear. Germline V gives CDR1 GTSNPN, CDR2 SVGIG (reference sequence). The CDR3 is 16 amino acids. V was trimmed by 0 bases and J by 4 bases, leaving 15 bases between them. CDR3 in DNA: TGTGCCTGGAGTGTACGGGGTTTGAAAATTAATGAAAAACTGTTTTTT. It is translated as CAWSVRGLKINEKLFF.